Listed below are T cell receptor beta chains from one sample, sequenced in a study of T cell repertoires and leukemia-associated antigens. Their antigens remain unidentified. MiXCR, run by TCRdb on the 5' RACE reads, gives a single entry per CDR3 protein. The table shows 9,000 to 15,000 distinct CDR3 sequences, with 35% to 50% occurring only once. Sequencing was performed on CD3+ T cells sorted from blood and cultured. The receptor source for this set is a female donor in good health. CDR3s include the opening cysteine and the closing phenylalanine or tryptophan. Fields, in order: clone size, J gene, V gene, D gene, CDR3 DNA, CDR3 protein. The D gene is left open where the match is weak. Only some rows state a clone size, as once, few, many or a class for expanded clones.

clone size: .; J gene: TRBJ1-1; V gene: TRBV12-3/TRBV12-4; D gene: TRBD1; CDR3 DNA: TGTGCCACTACGGACAGGGTGAGCACTGAAGCTTTCTTT; CDR3 protein: CATTDRVSTEAFF
clone size: .; J gene: TRBJ2-5; V gene: TRBV15; D gene: .; CDR3 DNA: TGTGCCACCAGCAGAGATTATAGCTCCTCTCACAATGAGACCCAGTACTTC; CDR3 protein: CATSRDYSSSHNETQYF
clone size: few; J gene: TRBJ2-1; V gene: TRBV9; D gene: .; CDR3 DNA: TGTGCCAGCAGCCCCACCCCCGGACAGCAGTCCCAGTTCTTC; CDR3 protein: CASSPTPGQQSQFF
clone size: medium-sized; J gene: TRBJ2-5; V gene: TRBV2; D gene: .; CDR3 DNA: TGTGCCAGCAAGTTTCAGGAGACCCAGTACTTC; CDR3 protein: CASKFQETQYF
clone size: once; J gene: TRBJ2-7; V gene: TRBV15; D gene: TRBD2; CDR3 DNA: TGTCCCACAAGCAGAGGTTTAACCGGGACTAGCGGCTACGAGCAGTACTTC; CDR3 protein: CPTSRGLTGTSGYEQYF
clone size: .; J gene: TRBJ2-1; V gene: TRBV20-1; D gene: TRBD2; CDR3 DNA: TGCAGTGCATGGGAGGGCTCCTACAATGAGCAGTTCTTC; CDR3 protein: CSAWEGSYNEQFF
clone size: few; J gene: TRBJ2-1; V gene: TRBV29-1; D gene: .; CDR3 DNA: TGCAGCGTTGAAGATCTCCTGACTAGTATTGAGCAGTTCTTC; CDR3 protein: CSVEDLLTSIEQFF
clone size: many; J gene: TRBJ1-2; V gene: TRBV12-5; D gene: TRBD1; CDR3 DNA: TGTGCTAGTGGTGCAGGACAGGGAGCTGGAGGCTACACCTTC; CDR3 protein: CASGAGQGAGGYTF
clone size: .; J gene: TRBJ2-1; V gene: TRBV7-3; D gene: TRBD2; CDR3 DNA: TGTGCCAGCAGCTCCCGGGGAACTAGCGGACTTTCCTACAATGAGCAGTTCTTC; CDR3 protein: CASSSRGTSGLSYNEQFF
clone size: .; J gene: TRBJ2-7; V gene: TRBV7-2; D gene: .; CDR3 DNA: TGTGCCAGCAGCCTGAGCTCCGAGCAGTACTTC; CDR3 protein: CASSLSSEQYF
clone size: .; J gene: TRBJ2-7; V gene: TRBV7-9; D gene: TRBD2; CDR3 DNA: TGTGCCAGCGTAAACCTAGCGGGAGGCTACGAGCAGTACTTC; CDR3 protein: CASVNLAGGYEQYF
clone size: medium-sized; J gene: TRBJ1-6; V gene: TRBV19; D gene: .; CDR3 DNA: TGTGCCACCAGTACAATCGGACACTCCTATAATTCACCCCTCCACTTT; CDR3 protein: CATSTIGHSYNSPLHF
clone size: .; J gene: TRBJ2-1; V gene: TRBV6-6; D gene: .; CDR3 DNA: TGTGCCAGCAGTTCACGACTAGGAAATGAGCAATTCTTC; CDR3 protein: CASSSRLGNEQFF
clone size: .; J gene: TRBJ2-1; V gene: TRBV3-1; D gene: TRBD2; CDR3 DNA: TGTGCCAGCAGCCAAGATCTGGCGGGAGGGCCGAACAGCGAGCAGTTCTTC; CDR3 protein: CASSQDLAGGPNSEQFF
clone size: few; J gene: TRBJ2-1; V gene: TRBV11-1; D gene: .; CDR3 DNA: TGTGCCAGCAGCTTAAACCTCGAGAGCTCCTACAATGAGCAGTTCTTC; CDR3 protein: CASSLNLESSYNEQFF
clone size: .; J gene: TRBJ2-5; V gene: TRBV11-3; D gene: TRBD2; CDR3 DNA: TGTGCCAGCAGCTTAGTACAGACTAGCACGGAGACCCAGTACTTC; CDR3 protein: CASSLVQTSTETQYF
clone size: .; J gene: TRBJ2-5; V gene: TRBV6-1; D gene: .; CDR3 DNA: TGTGCCAGCAGTGGAGACTCGATCCCGCCCGGGACCCAGTACTTC; CDR3 protein: CASSGDSIPPGTQYF
clone size: .; J gene: TRBJ2-7; V gene: TRBV5-1; D gene: TRBD2; CDR3 DNA: TGCGCCAGCAGCCTCGGGACTAGCAACGAGCAGTACTTC; CDR3 protein: CASSLGTSNEQYF
clone size: .; J gene: TRBJ2-1; V gene: TRBV12-3/TRBV12-4; D gene: .; CDR3 DNA: TGTGCCAGCGCTTACAGGGTCAATGAGCAGTTCTTC; CDR3 protein: CASAYRVNEQFF
clone size: .; J gene: TRBJ2-1; V gene: TRBV29-1; D gene: TRBD2; CDR3 DNA: TGCAGCGTTGATGTTTCTAGCGGGATTGCCGATGAGCAGTTCTTC; CDR3 protein: CSVDVSSGIADEQFF
clone size: .; J gene: TRBJ1-2; V gene: TRBV15; D gene: .; CDR3 DNA: TGTGCCACCAGCAGAGATAGGCGGGCCTACTCATATGGCTACACCTTC; CDR3 protein: CATSRDRRAYSYGYTF
clone size: .; J gene: TRBJ1-1; V gene: TRBV7-2; D gene: .; CDR3 DNA: TGTGCCAGCAGCTTAACGTATCTAAGGGTTGAAGCTTTCTTT; CDR3 protein: CASSLTYLRVEAFF